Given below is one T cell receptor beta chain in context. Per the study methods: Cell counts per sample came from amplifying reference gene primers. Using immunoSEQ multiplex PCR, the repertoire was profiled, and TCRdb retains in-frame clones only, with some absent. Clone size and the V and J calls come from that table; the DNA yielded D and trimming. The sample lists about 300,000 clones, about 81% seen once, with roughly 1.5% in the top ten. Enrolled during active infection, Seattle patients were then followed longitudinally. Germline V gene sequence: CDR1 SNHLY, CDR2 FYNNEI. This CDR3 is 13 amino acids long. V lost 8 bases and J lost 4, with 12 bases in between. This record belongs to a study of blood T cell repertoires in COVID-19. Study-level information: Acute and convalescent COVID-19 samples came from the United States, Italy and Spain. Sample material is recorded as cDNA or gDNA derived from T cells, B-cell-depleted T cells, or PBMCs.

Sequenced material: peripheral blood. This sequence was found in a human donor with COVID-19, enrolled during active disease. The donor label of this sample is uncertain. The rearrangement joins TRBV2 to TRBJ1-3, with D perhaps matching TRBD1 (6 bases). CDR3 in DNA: TGTGCCAGCCGGGACATGGTGGGAAACACCATATATTTT. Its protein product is CASRDMVGNTIYF.